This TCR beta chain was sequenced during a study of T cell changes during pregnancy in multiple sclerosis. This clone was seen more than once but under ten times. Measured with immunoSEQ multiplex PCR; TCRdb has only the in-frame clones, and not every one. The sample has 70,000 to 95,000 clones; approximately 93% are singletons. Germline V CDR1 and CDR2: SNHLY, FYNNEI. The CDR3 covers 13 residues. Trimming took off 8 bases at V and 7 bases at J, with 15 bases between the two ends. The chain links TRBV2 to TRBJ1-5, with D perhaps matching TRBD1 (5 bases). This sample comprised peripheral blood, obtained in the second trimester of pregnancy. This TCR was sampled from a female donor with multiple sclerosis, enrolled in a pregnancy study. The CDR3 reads CASGGLREQPQHF. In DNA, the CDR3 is TGTGCCAGCGGGGGTTTACGGGAGCAGCCCCAGCATTTT.